This record concerns one T cell receptor (beta chain) sequence. The data are from a study of shared T cell receptors in the human thymus. The CDR3 totals 15 residues. From germline, CDR1 is SNHLY and CDR2 FYNNEI. The junction had 8 bases not matched to a gene; V was cut back by 3 bases and J by 6 bases. Using immunoSEQ multiplex PCR, the repertoire was profiled, and TCRdb retains in-frame clones only, with some absent. Of hundreds of thousands of clones in the sample, 85% to 90% were seen once. These data also formed part of another study, on human thymus T cells. Turning to that study: Having corrective surgery for congenital heart defects, healthy Finnish infants were the ones who donated. Thymic material originated from resections removed in the course of corrective heart surgery. Thymic repertoires of unrelated individuals were reported in related research to overlap highly.

The source is a boy less than two years old with a congenital heart defect. The genes are TRBV2 and TRBJ2-1, with TRBD2 matching over 7 bases. The source material was thymocytes. The CDR3 protein is CASSEWLADLNEQFF. The CDR3 DNA is TGTGCCAGCAGTGAGTGGCTAGCGGACCTCAATGAGCAGTTCTTC.